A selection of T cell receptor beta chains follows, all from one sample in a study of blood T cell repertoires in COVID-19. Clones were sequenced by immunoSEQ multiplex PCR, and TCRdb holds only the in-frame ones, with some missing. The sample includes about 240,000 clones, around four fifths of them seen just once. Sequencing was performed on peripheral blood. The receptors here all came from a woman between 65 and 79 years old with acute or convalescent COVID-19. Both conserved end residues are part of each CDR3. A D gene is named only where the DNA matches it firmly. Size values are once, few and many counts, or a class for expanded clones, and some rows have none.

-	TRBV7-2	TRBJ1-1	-	TGTGCCAGCAGCTTCTCTACAGTGAACACTGAAGCTTTCTTT	CASSFSTVNTEAFF
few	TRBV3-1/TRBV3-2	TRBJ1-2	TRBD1	TGTGCCAGCAGCCCTGGGACAGGGTGGGACTATGGCTACACCTTC	CASSPGTGWDYGYTF
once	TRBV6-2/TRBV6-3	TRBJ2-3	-	TGTGCCAGCAGTTTAGCCAGCGTGGCCACAGATACGCAGTATTTT	CASSLASVATDTQYF
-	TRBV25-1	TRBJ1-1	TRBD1	TGTGCCAGCAGTGCTCAAGACAGGGGGTCAGGGGCTTTCTTT	CASSAQDRGSGAFF
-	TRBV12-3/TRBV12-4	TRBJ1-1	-	TGTGCCAGCAGTTCTGGCCCGAACACTGAAGCTTTCTTT	CASSSGPNTEAFF
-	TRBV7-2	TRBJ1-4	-	TGTGCCAGCAGCTTAGTTACAGGGTTGACTAATGAAAAACTGTTTTTT	CASSLVTGLTNEKLFF
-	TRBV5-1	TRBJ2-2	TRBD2	TGCGCCAGCAGCTCGGAGCGGGGGGCGACCGGGGAGCTGTTTTTT	CASSSERGATGELFF
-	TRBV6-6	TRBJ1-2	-	TGTGCCAGCAGCCCAATGGGGCGCGACTATGGCTACACCTTC	CASSPMGRDYGYTF
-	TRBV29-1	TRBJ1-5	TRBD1	TGCAGCGTCGCCATTGGGACAGCTTATCAGCCCCAGCATTTT	CSVAIGTAYQPQHF
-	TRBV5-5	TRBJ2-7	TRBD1	TGTGCCAGCAGACCCCCCGGACAGGGGTTTAACGAGCAGTACTTC	CASRPPGQGFNEQYF
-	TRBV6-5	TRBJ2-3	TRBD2	TGTGCCAGCAGTTCTAGCGGGGGGGCAACGGGAGATACGCAGTATTTT	CASSSSGGATGDTQYF
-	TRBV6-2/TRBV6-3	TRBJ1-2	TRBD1	TGTGCCAGCAGTTATTACAGGGGAGATGGCTACACCTTC	CASSYYRGDGYTF
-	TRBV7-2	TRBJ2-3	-	TGTGCCAGCAGCGAACAGGTAGCAACAGATACGCAGTATTTT	CASSEQVATDTQYF
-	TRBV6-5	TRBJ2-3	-	TGTGCCAGCAGTTACCCCAGTGTGACAGATACGCAGTATTTT	CASSYPSVTDTQYF
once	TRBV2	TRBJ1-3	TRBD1	TGTGCCAGCAAACCGGACAGGACCCTCTCTGGAAACACCATATATTTT	CASKPDRTLSGNTIYF
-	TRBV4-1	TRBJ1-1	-	TGCGCCAGCAGCCAGGTAGACCAGGGTTACACTGAAGCTTTCTTT	CASSQVDQGYTEAFF
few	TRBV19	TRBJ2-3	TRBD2	TGTGCCAGTAGTCTTCGAGCGGGGTCTGCCGATACGCAGTATTTT	CASSLRAGSADTQYF
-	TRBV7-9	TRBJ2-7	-	TGTGCCAGCAGCTGGGCGGGGCCAAGCTCCTACGAGCAGTACTTC	CASSWAGPSSYEQYF
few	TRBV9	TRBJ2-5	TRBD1	TGTGCCAGCAGCATAGGACAGGCCCAAGAGACCCAGTACTTC	CASSIGQAQETQYF
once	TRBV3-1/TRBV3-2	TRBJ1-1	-	TGTGCCAGCAGTCCCCAGGGAGGAATCCTTGCAGCTTTCTTT	CASSPQGGILAAFF
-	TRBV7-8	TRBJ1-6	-	TGTGCCAGCAGCACTCTCAGGGATTCACCCCTCCACTTT	CASSTLRDSPLHF
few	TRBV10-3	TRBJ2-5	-	TGTGCCATCAGTGAGTCGGGCAGGGGAGAGACCCAGTACTTC	CAISESGRGETQYF
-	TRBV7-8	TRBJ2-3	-	TGTGCCAGCAGTCAAATGGGCGCCCCTAGCACAGATACGCAGTATTTT	CASSQMGAPSTDTQYF
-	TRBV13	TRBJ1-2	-	TGTGCCAGCAGTCCAATGGGCCTCTATGGCTACACCTTC	CASSPMGLYGYTF
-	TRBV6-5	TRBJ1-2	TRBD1	TGTGCCAGCAGTTACCTTAGGACAGGGACTTATGGCTACACCTTC	CASSYLRTGTYGYTF
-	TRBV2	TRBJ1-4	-	TGTGCCAGCAGTGCGCCAGGGAGGGGTGAAAAACTGTTTTTT	CASSAPGRGEKLFF
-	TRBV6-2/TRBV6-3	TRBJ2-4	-	TGTGCCAGCAGTTTACAGGTCCGACTAGCCAAAAACATTCAGTACTTC	CASSLQVRLAKNIQYF
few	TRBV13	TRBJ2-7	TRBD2	TGTGCCAGCAGCCCTGGACTAGCGGGGGGCAACGTAGAGCAGTACTTC	CASSPGLAGGNVEQYF
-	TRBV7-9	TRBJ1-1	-	TGTGCCAGCAGGGGGCAGGGCCGAGTGGCTTTCTTT	CASRGQGRVAFF
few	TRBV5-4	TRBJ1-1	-	TGTGCCAGCAGCAAACAGGGAATCACTGAAGCTTTCTTT	CASSKQGITEAFF
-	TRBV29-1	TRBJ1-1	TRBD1	TGCAGCGGGGGACAGGTGAACACTGAAGCTTTCTTT	CSGGQVNTEAFF
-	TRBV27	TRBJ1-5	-	TGTGCCAGCAGTTTACTCCCAGGGGCAGGCAATCAGCCCCAGCATTTT	CASSLLPGAGNQPQHF
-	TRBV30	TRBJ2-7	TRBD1	TGTGCCTGGAGTTGGACAGGGGACGTCTACGAGCAGTACTTC	CAWSWTGDVYEQYF
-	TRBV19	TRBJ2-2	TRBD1	TGTGCCACCCAAAGAGCAGGGGGAGATACCGGGGAGCTGTTTTTT	CATQRAGGDTGELFF
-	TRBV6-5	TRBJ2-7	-	TGTGCCAGCAGTTACTCCCGGGCGGGCGAGCAGTACTTC	CASSYSRAGEQYF
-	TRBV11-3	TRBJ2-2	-	TGTGCCAGCAGCCCTTATGGCAGCACCGGGGAGCTGTTTTTT	CASSPYGSTGELFF
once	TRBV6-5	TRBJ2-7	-	TGTGCCGTCGTGGGGGGGCACTTAACCTACGAGCAGTACTTC	CAVVGGHLTYEQYF
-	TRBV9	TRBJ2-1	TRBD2	TGTGCCAGCAGCGAGACTAGCGGGGGGTACAATGAGCAGTTCTTC	CASSETSGGYNEQFF
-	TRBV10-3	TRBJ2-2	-	TGTGCCATCGGGCCTGAATGGGACACCGGGGAGCTGTTTTTT	CAIGPEWDTGELFF
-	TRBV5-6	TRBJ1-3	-	TGTGCCAGCAGCTCCACTCGGACAGACGGAAACACCATATATTTT	CASSSTRTDGNTIYF
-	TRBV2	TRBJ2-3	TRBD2	TGTGCCAGCAGTGAGGGCGGGACTAGATTCGATACGCAGTATTTT	CASSEGGTRFDTQYF
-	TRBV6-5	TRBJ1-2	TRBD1	TGTGCCAGCAGTCCACTGACAGGGACCGGCTATGGCTACACCTTC	CASSPLTGTGYGYTF
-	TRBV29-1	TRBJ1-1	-	TGCAGCGTTGAGGTGACATCGAGCACTGAAGCTTTCTTT	CSVEVTSSTEAFF
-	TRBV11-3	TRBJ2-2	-	TGTGCCAGCAGCTTCGGGGGGCCGGGCACCGGGGAGCTGTTTTTT	CASSFGGPGTGELFF
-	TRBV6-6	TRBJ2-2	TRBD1	TGTGCCAGCAACCGACAGGGGAACACCGGGGAGCTGTTTTTT	CASNRQGNTGELFF
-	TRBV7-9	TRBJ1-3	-	TGTGCCAGCAGCTTTTTGGGCGGAAACACCATATATTTT	CASSFLGGNTIYF
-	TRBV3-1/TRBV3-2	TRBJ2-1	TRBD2	TGTGCCAGCAGCCAAGCACTAGCGGGGGGCTTCAATGAGCAGTTCTTC	CASSQALAGGFNEQFF
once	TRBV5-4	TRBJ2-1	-	TGTGCCAGCAGCTTGGGAGGGGGGGCCTACAATGAGCAGTTCTTC	CASSLGGGAYNEQFF
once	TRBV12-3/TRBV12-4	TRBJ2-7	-	TGTGCCAGCAGTCCGGACAGTCACGAGCAGTACTTC	CASSPDSHEQYF
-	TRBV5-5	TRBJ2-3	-	TGTGCCAGCAGCTTGTATTCAGATACGCAGTATTTT	CASSLYSDTQYF
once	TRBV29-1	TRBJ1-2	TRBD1	TGCAGCGTTGGTGACAGGGGCCGGGGCTACACCTTC	CSVGDRGRGYTF
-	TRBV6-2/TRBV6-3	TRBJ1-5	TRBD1	TGTGCCAGCAGTAGGGGGCCATCCTTAATACCTTATAGCAATCAGCCCCAGCATTTT	CASSRGPSLIPYSNQPQHF
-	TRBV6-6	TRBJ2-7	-	TGTGCCAGCAGTTCCCAATCCTACGAGCAGTACTTC	CASSSQSYEQYF
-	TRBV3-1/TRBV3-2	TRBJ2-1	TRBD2	TGTGCCAGCAGCCTGGGACTAGCGGGGGGACAGGCCGACTACAATGAGCAGTTCTTC	CASSLGLAGGQADYNEQFF
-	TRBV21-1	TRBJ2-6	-	-	CASTPHVGPGANVLTF